The entry below describes one T cell receptor (beta chain). Its antigen is unknown. Base quality data are lacking; no much larger clone is found one base away. The data originate from a study of T cells after yellow fever vaccination (dated by TCRdb to about 2019). Turning to the overall study: Libraries from fractions with low cell numbers were prepared with the SMART-Seq v4 Ultra Low Input RNA kit. To follow T-cell clones before and after both primary and booster YFV17D yellow fever vaccination, bulk TCR alpha and beta repertoires underwent longitudinal sequencing. Two healthy male donors, one aged 18 to 30 and one aged 30 to 39 years, were included in the cohort. Blood was collected at multiple timepoints before and after primary and secondary immunization, and bulk PBMC replicates and cell subsets were isolated.

In the paper's terms, the treatment or condition label means: live attenuated yellow fever vaccine strain. PBMCs were isolated from peripheral blood using a standard Ficoll-Paque protocol. Dynabeads CD4 and CD8 positive selection kits were used to isolate the CD4 and CD8 T-cell fractions. TriZol was used to extract RNA from bulk PBMCs, from CD4 and CD8 fractions, and from dextramer-positive and dextramer-negative fractions. Results and caveats for the whole study, not just this receptor: FACS-sorted repertoires could contain abundant contaminating clonotypes from the bulk population, so computational filtering was required. The secondary T-cell response was weaker than the primary response but faster, peaking on day 5 instead of day 15. Because only a couple of donors were included in the study, the extent to which the findings can be generalized is limited. Most clones expanded after primary vaccination (around 96% of CD4 and around 89% of CD8) were re-detected after the booster, suggesting that broad memory maintenance occurred. A small share of clonotypes was detected in both CD4 and CD8 compartments, with the overlap likely arising from convergent recombination.

TCR cDNA was made using 5'RACE template switching, a step that added a universal primer site and unique molecular identifiers. Priming for cDNA synthesis came from both the TCR alpha and TCR beta constant segments. Library amplification involved two PCR steps, and the second step added sample barcodes and sequencing adapters. Sequencing of the libraries was done on either Illumina HiSeq 2500 (2x100 bp) or NovaSeq (2x150 bp). Per the original workflow: Reads were demultiplexed and collapsed into UMI consensus sequences with MIGEC, and V(D)J alignment was performed with MiXCR. Vaccine-responding clonotypes were identified with edgeR using replicate PBMC samples, with FDR below 0.01 and a log2 fold change above 5 up to day 15 being required. CD4 or CD8 identity was assigned to each bulk clonotype according to whether the clonotype was present at higher abundance in the sequenced CD4 repertoire or the sequenced CD8 repertoire. The public reads were quality trimmed at Q25 with fastp and then assembled into clones with MiXCR by TCRdb, keeping productive beta chains. Rows merge per CDR3 protein into single entries with the most common DNA and genes. The V and J calls follow TCRdb's processing rather than the paper's. The sample records a few hundred thousand distinct CDR3 sequences, 6.9% of which are singletons. Together, the top ten hold over 0.65% of the sample.

The CDR1 and CDR2 encoded by the germline V gene are SGHTA and FQGNSA. Trimming leaves V shorter by 5 bases and J shorter by 4 bases, with the junction holding 7 bases beyond the gene matches. Reading from cysteine to phenylalanine, the CDR3 counts 15 amino acids. Only the CDR3 DNA stays, 45 bases, in frame from base 1. The receptor was derived from a man younger than 40 who received the YFV17D yellow fever vaccine. The receptor chain draws on TRBV7-2 and TRBJ1-4; a stretch of 7 junction bases matches TRBD1. This specimen was CD4+ T cells sorted from PBMCs, taken 15 days after the yellow fever booster vaccination. The sequence in DNA is TGTGCCAGCAGCCAGACAGGGCTTATTAATGAAAAACTGTTTTTT. Its product reads: CASSQTGLINEKLFF.